The TCR beta chain under discussion was sequenced for a study of CXCR3-negative and CXCR3-positive naive CD8 T cells. Naive CD8+ T cells were CD45RO-CCR7+CD27+CD95-. CDR1 is SGHTS and CDR2 is YDEGEE in the germline V gene. The CDR3 has 15 amino acids. General study results and limits: Naive subsets had comparable surface CD5; TCR strength was inferred from TRB CDR3 properties. Compared with CXCR3-negative naive cells, CXCR3-positive naive cells showed more hydrophobic TRB CDR3s.

It was by 5' RACE with UMI labels that the TRB cDNA libraries were prepared. With the 5' RACE reads reprocessed, TCRdb shows one record per CDR3 protein and no DNA. This specimen shows fewer than 55,000 distinct CDR3 sequences; the ten leading clones hold 1.5%. For this clonotype: Its antigen is as yet unknown.

The V call is TRBV5-8, the J call TRBJ2-1. This receptor was taken from a human donor in good health. Some clones in this sample may be carry-over from other donors' samples. Sequencing was performed on naive CXCR3- CD8+ T cells from blood. Subset here: CD45RO-CCR7+CD27+CD95- naive CD8+ T cells lacking CXCR3 (TNR3-). This chain's CDR3 is CASSLSGSSNNEQFF.